This is a list of T cell receptor beta chains from one sample in a study of shared T cell receptors in the human thymus. Sequenced by immunoSEQ multiplex PCR; TCRdb stores in-frame clones only, minus some. In the table there are hundreds of thousands of clones, 88% of which are singletons. This sample was also put to use in a study of human thymus T cells.

Sequencing was performed on thymocytes. The receptors derive from a boy in the first two years of life with a congenital heart defect. Each CDR3 is given with its conserved first and last residue. D genes are given only for firm matches. Size tells how often a clone was seen (once, few, many) or the class of an expanded clone, and some rows leave it out.

- - TRBJ2-2 TRBV19 TGTGCCAGTAGCCCCTCGAACACCGGGGAGCTGTTTTTT CASSPSNTGELFF
TRBD1 - TRBJ1-2 TRBV7-9 TGTGCCAGCAGCCCCCTCGCCGGGACAGGTTATGGCTACACCTTC CASSPLAGTGYGYTF
- - TRBJ1-5 TRBV7-9 TGTGCCAGCAGCTTAGCAGGGGCGGGCAATCAGCCCCAGCATTTT CASSLAGAGNQPQHF
TRBD2 - TRBJ2-1 TRBV7-6 TGTGCCAGCAGCCCATTGCTTGTCCGGGAGGGGAATGAGCAGTTCTTC CASSPLLVREGNEQFF
TRBD1 - TRBJ2-1 TRBV11-3 TGTGCCAGCAGCCCAAAGCAGGGGGTGGGTGAGCAGTTCTTC CASSPKQGVGEQFF
- - TRBJ2-3 TRBV6-1 TGTGCCAGCAGTAAGCTAGCGTTCGTCACAGATACGCAGTATTTT CASSKLAFVTDTQYF
TRBD2 - TRBJ2-1 TRBV7-7 TGTGCCAGCAGCCCGTGGGCCCCGGGACTCACTAGCGGAGAGAGCAATGAGCAGTTCTTC CASSPWAPGLTSGESNEQFF
TRBD2 - TRBJ2-1 TRBV2 TGTGCCAGCAGTGAAGTAGAAGGCGGGAGCTACAATGAGCAGTTCTTC CASSEVEGGSYNEQFF
TRBD1 - TRBJ2-3 TRBV6-5 TGTGCCAGCATTAACCGGGACAGGGGCCCAGATACGCAGTATTTT CASINRDRGPDTQYF
- - TRBJ2-6 TRBV18 TGTGCCAGCTCACCGGTGGGGCACCCCTCTGGGGCCAACGTCCTGACTTTC CASSPVGHPSGANVLTF
- - TRBJ2-7 TRBV6-5 TGTGCCAGCAGTTACTCAGAGGGGGACTCCTACGAGCAGTACTTC CASSYSEGDSYEQYF
TRBD2 - TRBJ2-3 TRBV2 TGTGCCAGCAGCGACCAGAGGGGGGCGGGAGGGCCGGTTGGGAAGACAGATACGCAGTATTTT CASSDQRGAGGPVGKTDTQYF
TRBD2 - TRBJ2-7 TRBV25-1 TGTGCCAGCAGTGAGGGGGGTCTAGCGGGGATCTACGAGCAGTACTTC CASSEGGLAGIYEQYF
TRBD1 - TRBJ2-3 TRBV18 TGTGCCAGCTCACCCCGGGACAGGGAGACAGATACGCAGTATTTT CASSPRDRETDTQYF
- - TRBJ1-1 TRBV5-1 TGCGCCAGCAGCTTGGCGGGGTCGGGGGCTTTCTTT CASSLAGSGAFF
- - TRBJ2-3 TRBV4-3 TGCGCCAGCAGCCAAGGGGTGAGCGGCAGCACAGATACGCAGTATTTT CASSQGVSGSTDTQYF
TRBD2 once TRBJ2-7 TRBV27 TGTGCCAGCAGTTTATCAGCCGGGACTAGCGGCATCTACGAGCAGTACTTC CASSLSAGTSGIYEQYF
TRBD1 - TRBJ2-3 TRBV4-1 TGCGCCAGCAGCCAAGCCCCGGGACAGGGGGTGTCAGATACGCAGTATTTT CASSQAPGQGVSDTQYF
- - TRBJ2-2 TRBV2 TGTGCCAGCAGTGAAGCGCCGAGAGACAGGGAGGACACCGGGGAGCTGTTTTTT CASSEAPRDREDTGELFF
TRBD1 - TRBJ1-5 TRBV7-2 TGTGCCAGCAGCTTAAGTGACAGGGAAAGTCAGCCCCAGCATTTT CASSLSDRESQPQHF
TRBD1 - TRBJ2-5 TRBV6-5 TGTGCCAGCAGTACGACAGGGTTCGGGGAGACCCAGTACTTC CASSTTGFGETQYF
- once TRBJ2-4 TRBV5-1 TGCGCCAGCACAGGGGGGCCGAAAAACATTCAGTACTTC CASTGGPKNIQYF
- - TRBJ2-4 TRBV5-1 TGCGCCAGCAGCCTTCATCGGGGAACAGGGCGGGGGTTCAGGAACATTCAGTACTTC CASSLHRGTGRGFRNIQYF
TRBD2 once TRBJ2-3 TRBV29-1 TGCAGCGTTGAGGCAGCAGCGGGAGCCCCCACAGATACGCAGTATTTT CSVEAAAGAPTDTQYF
TRBD2 - TRBJ2-4 TRBV18 TGTGCCAGCTCACCACCGGGTACTAGCGGGGCCCCCGCCAAAAACATTCAGTACTTC CASSPPGTSGAPAKNIQYF
TRBD1 - TRBJ2-7 TRBV5-5 TGTGCCAGCAGCGACCGACAGGGCCTCTCCTACGAGCAGTACTTC CASSDRQGLSYEQYF
TRBD1 - TRBJ1-1 TRBV19 TGTGCCAGTAGTATTGTCGGGGGACGGACAGGGGAGGTGAACACTGAAGCTTTCTTT CASSIVGGRTGEVNTEAFF
TRBD1 - TRBJ2-2 TRBV7-9 TGTGCCAGCAGCCCCGCTCGGACAGGGGATGGCACCGGGGAGCTGTTTTTT CASSPARTGDGTGELFF
- - TRBJ2-7 TRBV20-1 TGCAGTGCTTCGGACTACTACGAGCAGTACTTC CSASDYYEQYF
TRBD2 once TRBJ2-4 TRBV30 TGTGCCTGGAGTGTGGGACTAGCGGGAGGGGGGGGAAACATTCAGTACTTC CAWSVGLAGGGGNIQYF
- - TRBJ2-5 TRBV19 TGTGCCAGTAGTACAGACCCTAAAGGGAGGATGGAGACCCAGTACTTC CASSTDPKGRMETQYF
TRBD2 - TRBJ2-1 TRBV5-1 TGCGCCAGCAGCGGGGGGGCCGCGAGACTAGCGGGAGAGTTTAATGAGCAGTTCTTC CASSGGAARLAGEFNEQFF
TRBD2 - TRBJ2-7 TRBV11-3 TGTGCCAGCAGCCCCGGACTAGCTGCCGAGCAGTACTTC CASSPGLAAEQYF
- - TRBJ2-3 TRBV4-2 TGTGCCAGCAGCCCCTCCTCCGGGACAAGCGGTTTTCGCACAGATACGCAGTATTTT CASSPSSGTSGFRTDTQYF
- - TRBJ2-6 TRBV30 TGTGCCTGGGGCGGTGGAGGGCCAGTATCTGGGGCCAACGTCCTGACTTTC CAWGGGGPVSGANVLTF
- few TRBJ1-3 TRBV5-4 TGTGCCAGCAGCTGGGGTGGACAGTATACTGGAAACACCATATATTTT CASSWGGQYTGNTIYF
- - TRBJ2-1 TRBV7-9 TGTGCCAGCAGCCCCCGGGACAACCACAATGAGCAGTTCTTC CASSPRDNHNEQFF
- - TRBJ2-3 TRBV10-1 TGCGCCAGCAGTCCAGGTCCCACAGATACGCAGTATTTT CASSPGPTDTQYF
TRBD2 - TRBJ2-1 TRBV7-6 TGTGCCAGCGGCATGGGACTAGCGGAACCATACAATGAGCAGTTCTTC CASGMGLAEPYNEQFF
- - TRBJ2-6 TRBV7-9 TGTGCCAGCAGCCCTATCCAATCTGGGGCCAACGTCCTGACTTTC CASSPIQSGANVLTF
- - TRBJ2-1 TRBV14 TGTGCCAGCAGCCAACCTAGGTCGGTTTCCTACAATGAGCAGTTCTTC CASSQPRSVSYNEQFF
TRBD2 - TRBJ2-3 TRBV29-1 TGCAGCGTTGAAGGGCTAGCGGGAGAGTGGGGAGATACGCAGTATTTT CSVEGLAGEWGDTQYF
- - TRBJ1-2 TRBV7-8 TGTGCCAGTACTGGGTGGATGGGCAGTCCTTATGGCTACACCTTC CASTGWMGSPYGYTF
TRBD2 - TRBJ2-3 TRBV10-1 TGCGCCAGCGTAGCGGGGCAGGGGCCAGATTGGACAGATACGCAGTATTTT CASVAGQGPDWTDTQYF
- - TRBJ1-1 TRBV30 TGTGCCTGGAGCCGACACCTCCCGGACACTGAAGCTTTCTTT CAWSRHLPDTEAFF
- - TRBJ2-7 TRBV28 TGTGCCAGCAGTCCCACAGGGAAGAGCTCCTACGAGCAGTACTTC CASSPTGKSSYEQYF
TRBD1 once TRBJ2-2 TRBV6-4 TGTGCCAGCGCCGGGACAGGGCACACCGGGGAGCTGTTTTTT CASAGTGHTGELFF
- - TRBJ1-3 TRBV7-8 TGTGCCAGCACCGGGGGACCTGGAAACACCATATATTTT CASTGGPGNTIYF
- - TRBJ2-7 TRBV10-1 TGCGCCAGCAGGGGTCTAGCTGGGCAGTACTTC CASRGLAGQYF
- - TRBJ1-1 TRBV19 TGTGCCAGTAGCCACACACCGAACACTGAAGCTTTCTTT CASSHTPNTEAFF
TRBD1 - TRBJ1-6 TRBV30 TGTGCCTGGAGGGGGAAACAGGGGAAGGGGTCACCCCTCCACTTT CAWRGKQGKGSPLHF
TRBD2 - TRBJ2-3 TRBV5-1 TGCGCCAGCAGCGTTAGCGGGAGGGCCAGCACAGATACGCAGTATTTT CASSVSGRASTDTQYF
- - TRBJ2-1 TRBV29-1 TGCAGCGTTGATCCGGGGAGCTCCTACAATGAGCAGTTCTTC CSVDPGSSYNEQFF
- - TRBJ2-7 TRBV6-6 TGTGCCAGCAGTTACTCCCCGGGGGAAGGGGAGCAGTACTTC CASSYSPGEGEQYF